This T cell receptor (beta chain) was recorded in a study of shared clonotypes between healthy human individuals. Points from the study as a whole: Sequencing depth was expected to affect clonotype sharing among donors. Several donors held about 5% of naive CD4 clonotypes in common. Relative to their counterparts shared across all four donors, non-shared clonotypes exhibited diminished generation probabilities. Despite large depth, sorted-subset datasets appeared incompletely sequenced.

Here immunoSEQ multiplex PCR was the method, and the copy in TCRdb shows in-frame clones only, minus some. The sample has fewer than 1.4 million clones; 75% to 85% are singletons. Remarks on this clone: Its antigen is unknown. The same CDR3 also results from other DNA sequences found in this sample.

V lost 3 bases and J lost 0, with 2 bases in between. Germline assignment: CDR1 MDHEN and CDR2 SYDVKM. This CDR3 has 13 amino acids. Sequenced: memory CD4+ T cells from PBMCs. Subset: CD45RA-negative fraction. The TCR comes from a young man in good health. Some clones in this sample may be carry-over from other donors' samples. V usage is TRBV28 and J usage is TRBJ2-2; no definite D call. CDR3 protein: CASSLANTGELFF. The DNA of the CDR3 is TGTGCCAGCAGTTTGGCGAACACCGGGGAGCTGTTTTTT.